This T cell receptor (beta chain) comes out of a study of cytotoxic CD8 clonotypes in ibrutinib-treated CLL (dated by TCRdb to about 2021). In the study overall: The cohort had about a dozen relapsed/refractory and approximately 15 treatment-naive patients; 17 were IGHV unmutated. Partial responses were observed in about 25 patients and complete responses in 2; after a median follow-up of around 68 months, remission was maintained in approximately 14 patients and progression was observed in about twelve. Response samples were taken after a median of roughly 12 months on treatment, ranging from about 6 to 36 months. On average, each sample yielded roughly 260,000 productive templates and tens of thousands of productive rearrangements. Of the 90 or so participants in the trial, roughly 25 had longitudinal samples available. Cryopreserved peripheral blood mononuclear cells were obtained before treatment, at response, and at either sustained remission or disease progression.

What the research found in general, with its limitations: At ibrutinib response clonality went up, during sustained remission it held steady, and at progression it dropped back toward baseline. Public clonotypes were rare and either contracted or stayed stable during treatment, and the rise in clonality at ibrutinib response reflected the expansion of private clonotypes. At baseline, clonality was higher than in age-matched healthy donors and showed a strong correlation with circulating CD8+ T-cell counts. Sampling times were not matched between patients in sustained remission and patients whose disease was progressing, and lymph node repertoires were not examined.

V lost 7 bases and J lost 6 bases, and the count of bases not matched to a germline gene is 10. Inclusive of the bounding cysteine and phenylalanine, the CDR3 is 14 residues long. CDR3 DNA is the only sequence kept; it has 42 bases, read in frame from the first base. In the germline V gene, CDR1 corresponds to SGHRS and CDR2 to YFSETQ. Note on this clone: Which antigen it targets is not known. Nothing much larger sits one base from this clone, and base qualities are not available.

For TCR beta library preparation, approximately 1.8 micrograms of genomic DNA was extracted from cryopreserved PBMCs. Longitudinal blood samples from CLL patients receiving ibrutinib monotherapy were subjected to high-throughput TCR beta sequencing. The patients were enrolled in a single-center, open-label phase 2 trial of ibrutinib monotherapy. The goal of deep resolution MiSeq sequencing was a depth between 1 in 1 million and 1 in 200,000 T cells, and coverage averaged 10x per clonotype. The immunoSEQ hsTCRB Kit was used to generate the TCR beta libraries. On the authors' methods: ImmunoSEQ Data Assistant and ImmunoSEQ Analyzer were used for data analysis, and V, D and J genes were assigned according to IMGT definitions. Clonality was computed as one minus normalized Shannon entropy of productive rearrangement frequencies, ranging from 0 to 1. Only overrepresented clonotypes making up at least 0.05% of each patient's repertoire were included in the public clonotype analysis. Around 13 age-matched healthy donor repertoires from immuneACCESS were used as controls for clonality. TCRdb mirrors the immuneACCESS table, restricted to in-frame sequences. Some clones are absent from its copies; in checked studies, under half trace to an unresolved V gene, and the reason for the others is unknown. V and J calls and clone size are as listed in that table; D and trimming were resolved from the DNA. In all, the sample holds hundreds of thousands of clones, and approximately 80% of those were seen once. The ten largest clones represent under 8.5% of the sample.

This specimen consisted of PBMCs, obtained before ibrutinib treatment. The V gene is TRBV5-1 and the J gene is TRBJ2-1; 7 nucleotides in the junction match TRBD2. The sequence was obtained from a human donor with chronic lymphocytic leukemia. The DNA reads TGCGCCAGCTATTCTGGGAGGGTCGGCAATGAGCAGTTCTTC. The resulting protein is CASYSGRVGNEQFF.